What follows are 21 T cell receptor beta chains derived from one specimen sequenced in a study of cytomegalovirus exposure and HLA in healthy donors. 60 Vbeta and 13 Jbeta primers were used in PCR. Here immunoSEQ multiplex PCR was the method, and the copy in TCRdb shows in-frame clones only, minus some. The sample records 150,000 to 200,000 clones, around 83% being singletons. The specimen sequenced was PBMCs. The receptors stem from a man between 50 and 59 years old in good health and CMV-seropositive.

The chain is built from TRBV7-9 and TRBJ2-2, with D unresolved. Germline lookup yields CDR1 SEHNR and CDR2 FQNEAQ (reference sequence). The CDR3 runs 15 residues. The germline V and J ends were trimmed by 0 bases and 0 bases, with 5 bases remaining between them. The CDR3 DNA is TGTGCCAGCAGCTTAGCCGGTACGAACACCGGGGAGCTGTTTTTT. The encoded protein is CASSLAGTNTGELFF.

The rearrangement links TRBV11-3 to TRBJ2-5; 10 nucleotides agree with TRBD2. Trimming took 5 bases from V and 0 from J; bases not matched to a gene: 6. This CDR3 region has 16 residues. The germline V gene encodes CDR1 SGHNT and CDR2 YENEEA. The CDR3 region is CASSTSGTSDQETQYF. For the CDR3, the DNA is TGTGCCAGCAGCACTAGTGGGACTAGCGACCAAGAGACCCAGTACTTC.

This clone was seen only once. The chain carries TRBV29-1 and TRBJ1-3, with 8 bases aligning to TRBD1. The junction had 16 bases not matched to a gene; V was cut back by 2 bases and J by 7 bases. Germline V gene sequence: CDR1 SQVTM, CDR2 ANQGSEA. CDR3 size: 17 residues. The chain's CDR3 is CSVESYSSGGDGNTIYF. Here the CDR3 DNA reads TGCAGCGTTGAATCTTATTCATCAGGGGGCGATGGGAACACCATATATTTT.

The chain employs TRBV6-5 and TRBJ1-5; weak D call: TRBD1 (6 bases). CDR1 is MNHEY, CDR2 SVGAGI, per germline. The CDR3 loop spans 13 amino acids. Trimming cost V 6 bases and J 9 bases, with 15 bases left between them. For the CDR3, the DNA is TGTGCCAGCAGCCGGGACACCCAGGGGCCCCAGCATTTT. This gives the protein CASSRDTQGPQHF.

This rearrangement joins TRBV5-6 to TRBJ1-2; 8 nucleotides match TRBD1. J lost 3 bases, V lost 0 bases, and 10 bases had no gene match. Germline values: CDR1 SGHDT, CDR2 YYEEEE. The CDR3 consists of 17 residues. The CDR3 bases are TGTGCCAGCAGCTTGGGGACCGGGACAGGAACTGACTATGGCTACACCTTC. Translated, it gives CASSLGTGTGTDYGYTF.

This clone was found a few times. J is TRBJ2-3 and V is TRBV18; 7 bases fit TRBD2. The CDR3 totals 14 residues. Trimming at V came to 5 bases and at J to 4 bases, leaving 6 bases not matched to a gene. Germline V CDR1 and CDR2: KGHSH, LQKENI. In DNA form, the CDR3 reads TGTGCCAGCTCATCACGGACTAGGGCAGATACGCAGTATTTT. It yields the protein CASSSRTRADTQYF.

This clone has a single count. This rearrangement joins TRBV29-1 to TRBJ2-3; D might be TRBD1 (5 bases). Germline assignment: CDR1 SQVTM and CDR2 ANQGSEA. The CDR3 length is 12 residues. V gave up 4 bases and J gave up 2 bases, with 7 bases separating them. The CDR3 protein is CSVGQITDTQYF. The CDR3, as DNA: TGCAGCGTTGGACAGATCACAGATACGCAGTATTTT.

The chain combines TRBV9 with TRBJ2-1, with 10 bases lining up with TRBD2. Germline V gives CDR1 SGDLS, CDR2 YYNGEE. The junction had 15 bases not matched to a gene; V was cut back by 4 bases and J by 8 bases. This CDR3 region has 17 residues. The CDR3 sequence is CASSPGTSVFRTYEQFF. The CDR3 DNA follows: TGTGCCAGCAGCCCCGGGACTAGCGTCTTCCGTACATATGAGCAGTTCTTC.

The chain couples TRBV7-3 to TRBJ2-1, with D possibly being TRBD2 (7 bases). The CDR3 has 16 amino acids. Germline V lookup: CDR1 SGHTA, CDR2 FQGTGA. V lost 5 bases and J lost 2, with 16 bases in between. In DNA, the CDR3 is TGTGCCAGCAGCCGGGGGGATACAGGGACCTACAATGAGCAGTTCTTC. Protein product: CASSRGDTGTYNEQFF. Complete variable domain (other parts from reference TRBV7-3 and TRBJ2-1): GAGVSQTPSNKVTEKGKYVELRCDPISGHTALYWYRQSLGQGPEFLIYFQGTGAADDSGLPNDRFFAVRPEGSVSTLKIQRTERGDSAVYLCASSRGDTGTYNEQFFGPGTRLTVL.

The chain employs TRBV27 and TRBJ2-1; TRBD1 agrees at 7 bases. This CDR3 has 14 residues. Germline values: CDR1 MNHEY, CDR2 SMNVEV (reference sequence). The junction had 10 bases not matched to a gene; V was cut back by 5 bases and J by 9 bases. CDR3 residues: CASSPTGTAFEQFF. The DNA of the CDR3 is TGTGCCAGCAGTCCGACCGGGACAGCTTTTGAGCAGTTCTTC.

The V call is TRBV5-5, the J call TRBJ1-1; 7 nucleotides align to TRBD1. This CDR3 comprises 14 residues. V dropped 3 bases and J dropped 0; count of bases not matched to a gene: 2. CDR1 is SGHKS, CDR2 YYEKEE, per germline (reference sequence). The CDR3: CASSWTGLNTEAFF. CDR3 bases: TGTGCCAGCAGCTGGACAGGTTTGAACACTGAAGCTTTCTTT. Using reference TRBV5-5 and TRBJ1-1 for the parts outside the CDR3, the full variable domain is DAGVTQSPTHLIKTRGQQVTLRCSPISGHKSVSWYQQVLGQGPQFIFQYYEKEERGRGNFPDRFSARQFPNYSSELNVNALLLGDSALYLCASSWTGLNTEAFFGQGTRLTVV.

The chain has TRBV6-4 and TRBJ2-7, with 11 bases lining up with TRBD2. Germline CDR1 is MRHNA and CDR2 is SNTAGT. The CDR3 covers 15 residues. Germline trimming cut 4 bases from V and 3 bases from J; bases unmatched to any gene: 5. CDR3 DNA sequence: TGTGCCAGCAGTGTATTAGCGGGGGGGAACTACGAGCAGTACTTC. Translation: CASSVLAGGNYEQYF.

This rearrangement joins TRBV7-9 to TRBJ1-3, with 8 bases fitting TRBD1. The J segment lost 4 bases and the V segment lost 5 bases, leaving 7 bases of the junction unmatched. The CDR3 contains 15 residues. Germline V gives CDR1 SEHNR, CDR2 FQNEAQ (reference sequence). CDR3 amino acids: CASSPSGTGGNTIYF. CDR3 in DNA: TGTGCCAGCAGCCCCTCCGGGACAGGAGGAAACACCATATATTTT.

This sequence joins TRBV19 and TRBJ2-1; D may be TRBD2 (5 bases). The CDR3 is made up of 15 amino acids. The V and J ends lost 5 bases and 4 bases respectively, with 15 bases between them. Germline values: CDR1 LNHDA, CDR2 SQIVND (reference sequence). In DNA form, the CDR3 reads TGTGCCAGTAGTTGGACTCCAGACACATACAATGAGCAGTTCTTC. Residues: CASSWTPDTYNEQFF.

This clone was picked up a small number of times. The V call is TRBV4-2, the J call TRBJ2-1; possibly TRBD2 for D (6 bases). CDR3 size: 17 residues. In germline, CDR1 is LGHNA, CDR2 YNFKEQ. V lost 0 bases and J 0 bases, leaving 12 bases between the germline ends. The DNA for the CDR3 is TGTGCCAGCAGCCAAGATCCCCGGGGGAGCTCCTACAATGAGCAGTTCTTC. It yields the protein CASSQDPRGSSYNEQFF.

The chain employs TRBV5-4 and TRBJ2-7; 8 bases are shared with TRBD1. This CDR3 spans 14 amino acids. The germline V gene encodes CDR1 SGHNT and CDR2 YYREEE (reference sequence). Unmatched junction bases numbered 4, after V lost 2 bases and J lost 3 bases. The CDR3 nucleotides are TGTGCCAGCAGCTTTGGTACAGGGGGCTACGAGCAGTACTTC. It translates to CASSFGTGGYEQYF. Full variable domain (rest looked up from reference TRBV5-4 and TRBJ2-7): ETGVTQSPTHLIKTRGQQVTLRCSSQSGHNTVSWYQQALGQGPQFIFQYYREEENGRGNFPPRFSGLQFPNYSSELNVNALELDDSALYLCASSFGTGGYEQYFGPGTRLTVT.

V and J are TRBV9 and TRBJ2-2, with D possibly TRBD1 on 7 matching bases. The V gene lost 4 bases and the J gene lost 2 bases, with 15 bases spanning the gap. Per germline, CDR1 SGDLS and CDR2 YYNGEE. CDR3 length: 16 amino acids. The CDR3 DNA reads as TGTGCCAGCAGCCCAAGGACAGGACTAAACACCGGGGAGCTGTTTTTT. This codes for CASSPRTGLNTGELFF.

The genes are TRBV7-2 and TRBJ1-4, with D perhaps TRBD1 (6 bases). The V gene's germline CDR1 is SGHTA and CDR2 FQGNSA. Trimming left V 3 bases short and J 6 bases short, with 14 bases between. This CDR3 has 15 residues. CDR3 nucleotide sequence: TGTGCCAGCAGCTTGCAGAGGGGGGGGCATGAAAAACTGTTTTTT. This sequence encodes CASSLQRGGHEKLFF.

About this clone itself: A read error may produce the germline difference seen at one junction end. V is TRBV7-9 and J is TRBJ1-1; 7 bases line up with TRBD1. Germline CDR1 SEHNR, CDR2 FQNEAQ (reference sequence). The CDR3 has 13 residues. The CDR3 DNA sequence: TGTTCCAGCAGCTTAGAGGGGACAGCTGAAGCTTTCTTT. Encoded protein: CSSSLEGTAEAFF.

The V gene is TRBV6-6, the J gene TRBJ2-2; tentatively, D is TRBD1 (6 bases). The CDR3 has 14 residues. The V end lost 0 bases, the J end lost 8 bases, and 10 bases lay between the germline ends. Germline V CDR1 and CDR2: MNHNY, SVGAGI (reference sequence). DNA of the CDR3: TGTGCCAGCAGTTACTCAGGGGGTGGGGGGGAGCTGTTTTTT. As protein: CASSYSGGGGELFF.

The rearrangement joins TRBV2 to TRBJ1-1, with D perhaps TRBD1 (6 bases). The CDR3 extends over 14 amino acids. V lost 1 base and J lost 5, with 11 bases in between. Germline V gene data show CDR1 as SNHLY and CDR2 as FYNNEI. The CDR3 nucleotides are TGTGCCAGCAGTGAAGGAGGGACAATAACTGAAGCTTTCTTT. It codes for CASSEGGTITEAFF.